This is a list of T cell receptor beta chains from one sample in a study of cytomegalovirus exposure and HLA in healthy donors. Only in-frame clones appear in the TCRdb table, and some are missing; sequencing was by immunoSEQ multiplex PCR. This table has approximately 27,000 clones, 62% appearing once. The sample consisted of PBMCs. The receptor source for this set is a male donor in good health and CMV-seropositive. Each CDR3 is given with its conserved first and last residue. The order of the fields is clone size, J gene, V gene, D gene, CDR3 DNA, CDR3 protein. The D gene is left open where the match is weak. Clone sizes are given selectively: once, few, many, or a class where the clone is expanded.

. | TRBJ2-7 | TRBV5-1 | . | TGCGCCAGCAGCTTGGCTAGCGCCACCTACGAGCAGTACTTC | CASSLASATYEQYF
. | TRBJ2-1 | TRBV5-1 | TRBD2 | TGCGCCAGCTCCGAGCTAGCGGGATCAGTGACCTACAATGAGCAGTTCTTC | CASSELAGSVTYNEQFF
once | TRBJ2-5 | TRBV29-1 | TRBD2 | TGCAGCGTTGCTGCTCTAGCGGGGGAGACCCAGTACTTC | CSVAALAGETQYF
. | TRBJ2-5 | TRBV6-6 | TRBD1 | TGTGCCAGTCTGGACAGGGTGAAAGAGACCCAGTACTTC | CASLDRVKETQYF
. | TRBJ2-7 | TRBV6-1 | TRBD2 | TGTGCCAGCAGTGAAGCTGCTTTAGCGGGTGTATTCGAGCAGTACTTC | CASSEAALAGVFEQYF
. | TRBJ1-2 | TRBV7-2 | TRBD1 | TGTGCCAGCAGCTCTTCAGGGGGCGGCGGCTACACCTTC | CASSSSGGGGYTF
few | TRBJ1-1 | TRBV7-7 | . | TGTGCTAGCAGATTTACAGTGAACACTGAAGATTTATTT | CASRFTVNTEDLF
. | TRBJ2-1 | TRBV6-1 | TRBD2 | TGTGCCAGCAGACCTAGCGGGGGGAGCAATGAGCAGTTCTTC | CASRPSGGSNEQFF
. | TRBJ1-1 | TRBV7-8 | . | TGTGCCAGCAGCTTTACGGGGGTCACTGAAGCTTTCTTT | CASSFTGVTEAFF
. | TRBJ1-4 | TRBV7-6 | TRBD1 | TGTGCCAGCAGCTTGGAGACAGGGAGAAGGGAAAAACTGTTTTTT | CASSLETGRREKLFF
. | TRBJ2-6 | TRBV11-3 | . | TGTGCCAGCAGCCCATTCTCTGGGGCCAACGTCCTGACTTTC | CASSPFSGANVLTF
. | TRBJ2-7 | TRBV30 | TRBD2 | TGTGCCTGGAGCTGGGGGGGGAACAACAACCTACGAGCAGTACTTGGGCAGCAGTACTTC | CAWSWGGNNNLRAVLGQQYF
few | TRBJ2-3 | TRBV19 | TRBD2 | TGTGCCAGCGTAGCGGGAGGGGGTAGCACAGATACGCAGTATTTT | CASVAGGGSTDTQYF
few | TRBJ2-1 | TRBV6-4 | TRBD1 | TGTGCCAGCAGTGAGGGGACAGGGGGCAATGAGCAGTTCTTC | CASSEGTGGNEQFF
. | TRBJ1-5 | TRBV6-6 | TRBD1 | TGTGCCAGCAGTTACTCGGGACAGGGGGTAAAGGGGCCCCAGCATTTT | CASSYSGQGVKGPQHF
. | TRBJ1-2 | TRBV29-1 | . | TGCAGCGTTGAAGATCCGGCAGGGCGAACCCCATACTATGGCTACACCTTC | CSVEDPAGRTPYYGYTF
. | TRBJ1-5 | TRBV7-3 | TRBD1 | TGTGCCAGCAGCTTAACGTCAGGGGGCGAGTCAAGCAATCAGCCCCAGCATTTT | CASSLTSGGESSNQPQHF
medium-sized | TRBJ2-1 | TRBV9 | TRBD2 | TGTGCCAGCAGCGTATTCTGGACTAGCATGAACAATGAGCAGTTCTTC | CASSVFWTSMNNEQFF
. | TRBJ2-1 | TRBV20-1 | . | TGCAGTGCAGCACCGCGGGATGAGCAGTTCTTC | CSAAPRDEQFF
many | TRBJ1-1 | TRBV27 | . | TGTGCCAGCAGTTTAGGGCAGATGAACACTGAAGCTTTCTTT | CASSLGQMNTEAFF
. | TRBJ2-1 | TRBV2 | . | TGTGCCAGCAGTTACAGCTCCTACAATGAGCAGTTCTTC | CASSYSSYNEQFF
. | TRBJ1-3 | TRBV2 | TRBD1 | TGTGCCAGCAGTGACTTACTACCGGGACAGGGGGCCTCTGGAAACACCATATATTTT | CASSDLLPGQGASGNTIYF
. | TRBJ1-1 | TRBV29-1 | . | TGCAGCGCAGTGGTGACAATGAACACTGAAGCTTTCTTT | CSAVVTMNTEAFF
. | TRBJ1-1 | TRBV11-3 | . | TGTGCCAGCAGCCAAACCGGAGGAGATACTGAAGCTTTCTTT | CASSQTGGDTEAFF
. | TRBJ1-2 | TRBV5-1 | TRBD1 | TGCGCCAGCAGACCGAAGACAGGGGGCGTAGACTATGGCTACACCTTC | CASRPKTGGVDYGYTF
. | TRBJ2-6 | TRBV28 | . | TGTGCCAGCAGCTCCCCACCCAGCTCTGGGGCCAACGTCCTGACTTTC | CASSSPPSSGANVLTF
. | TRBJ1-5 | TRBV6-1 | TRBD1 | TGTGCCAGCAATATAGAGGCAGGGGGAGTTCAGCCCCAGCATTTT | CASNIEAGGVQPQHF
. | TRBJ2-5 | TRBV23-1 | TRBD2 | TGCGCCAGCAGTCAATCGCGGGGGACCCTTCAAGAGACCCAGTACTTC | CASSQSRGTLQETQYF
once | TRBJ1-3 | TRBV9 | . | TGTGCCAGCAGCGTGGCTACAGGGATTCCTGGAAACACCATATATTTT | CASSVATGIPGNTIYF
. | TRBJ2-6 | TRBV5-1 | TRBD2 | TGCGCCAGCAGCTCAGGAGGACTAGCTGGGGCCAACGTCCTGACTTTC | CASSSGGLAGANVLTF
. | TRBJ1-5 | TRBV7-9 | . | TGTGCCAGCAGCATTGCAGGGAAAGATCAGCCCCAGCATTTT | CASSIAGKDQPQHF
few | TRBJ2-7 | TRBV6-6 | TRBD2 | TGTGCCAGCAGACCTGCTAGCGGGAGTAGCGAGCAGTACTTC | CASRPASGSSEQYF
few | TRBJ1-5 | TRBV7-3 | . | TGTGCCAGCATTTACCCAGGGCCTAGCAATCAGCCCCAGCATTTT | CASIYPGPSNQPQHF
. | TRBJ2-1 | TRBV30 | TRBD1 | TGTGCCTGGCCCCCCGACAGGGTAGGCAATGAGCAGTTCTTC | CAWPPDRVGNEQFF
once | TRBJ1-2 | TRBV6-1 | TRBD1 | TGTGCCAGCAGTGAAGGAGGGACAGGGAGGAGCTATGGCTACACCTTC | CASSEGGTGRSYGYTF
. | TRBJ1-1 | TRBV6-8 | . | TGTGCCAGGAGAACGGACAGCCTCACTGAAGCTTTCTTT | CARRTDSLTEAFF
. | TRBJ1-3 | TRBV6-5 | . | TGTGCCAGCAGCCAACAGAGTGGCGGAAACACCATATATTTT | CASSQQSGGNTIYF
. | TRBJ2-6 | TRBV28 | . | TGTGCCACCCCCGACAGTACCGGGGCCAACGTCCTGACTTTC | CATPDSTGANVLTF
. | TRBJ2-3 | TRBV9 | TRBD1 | TGTGCCAGCAGCCCAAGTGGGGACAGGGTGACAGATACGCAGTATTTT | CASSPSGDRVTDTQYF
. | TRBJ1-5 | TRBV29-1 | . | TGCAGCGTTGCGGAGAATAGCAATCAGCCCCAGCATTTT | CSVAENSNQPQHF
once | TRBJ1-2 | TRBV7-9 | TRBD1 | TGTGCCAGCAGCCCCCCAGGGGGTTATGGCTACACCTTC | CASSPPGGYGYTF
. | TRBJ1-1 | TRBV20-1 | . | TGCAGTGCTTTCACAGCCTTTGAAGCTTTCTTT | CSAFTAFEAFF
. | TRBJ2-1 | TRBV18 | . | TGTGCCAGCTCATCTTACAGCGGGCTAGCGAAGTTCTTC | CASSSYSGLAKFF
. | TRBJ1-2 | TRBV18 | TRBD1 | TGTGCCAGCTCACCACGAGGGACAGGGGATGGCTATGGCTACACCTTC | CASSPRGTGDGYGYTF
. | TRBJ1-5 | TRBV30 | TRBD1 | TGTGCCTGGAGTGTACAGGGGGGGGGTAGCAATCAGCCCCAGCATTTT | CAWSVQGGGSNQPQHF
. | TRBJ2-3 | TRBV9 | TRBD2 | TGTGCCAGCAGCTTCTCTAGCGGGAGGGCTGCAGATACGCAGTATTTT | CASSFSSGRAADTQYF